This entry describes one T cell receptor (beta chain). The antigen is unknown. This CDR3 is built from 19 residues. Trimming took 0 bases from V and 6 from J; bases not matched to a gene: 19. CDR1 and CDR2 from the germline V gene are LNHNV and YYDKDF (reference sequence). This sample is part of a study of cytomegalovirus exposure and HLA in healthy donors. Study findings and constraints: Specific recognition of CMV antigens was confirmed in vitro for a few chains (all CMV-associated). The dataset shows that most TCR sequences were rare, while some public TCRs occurred in many donors. TCR beta chains numbering approximately 150 were designated cytomegalovirus-associated.

The donors were part of the roughly 130-subject validation cohort, which stood apart from the approximately 630-subject first cohort. The method was immunoSEQ multiplex PCR; TCRdb's version includes in-frame clones alone and lacks a portion of them. The sample includes 120,000 or so clones, around 87% of them seen just once. Sample: PBMCs. This sequence originates from a woman aged 30 to 39 in good health and CMV-seropositive. The chain recombines TRBV15 with TRBJ2-7; 8 nucleotides line up with TRBD2. The CDR3 protein is CATSRDRGNPGLVPSEQYF. The DNA of the CDR3 is TGTGCCACCAGCAGAGATCGGGGAAATCCGGGACTAGTCCCATCCGAGCAGTACTTC.